What follows are 17 T cell receptor beta chains derived from one specimen sequenced in a study of control samples from healthy donors and cancer patients. The assay was immunoSEQ multiplex PCR, and TCRdb's table has in-frame clones only and misses some. The sample includes about 150,000 clones, about 94% of them seen just once. Sequenced sample: blood. The source of these receptors is a man in his fifties in good health.

This chain links TRBV7-9 with TRBJ2-3; 7 bases map to TRBD2. This CDR3 region has 15 residues. Germline CDR1 SEHNR, CDR2 FQNEAQ (reference sequence). The V gene end was trimmed by 0 bases and the J gene end by 2 bases; junction bases not matched to a gene: 2. The CDR3 sequence is CASSLASGSTDTQYF. Written as DNA, the CDR3 is TGTGCCAGCAGCTTAGCTAGCGGGTCCACAGATACGCAGTATTTT.

The J gene is TRBJ2-5, the V gene TRBV5-1; D perhaps matches TRBD2 (6 bases). CDR3 size: 15 residues. Trimming took off 0 bases at V and 4 bases at J, with 13 bases between the two ends. CDR1 SGHRS and CDR2 YFSETQ come from the germline V gene. The CDR3 bases are TGCGCCAGCAGCTTGGTTGCCGGGGGTGGAGAGACCCAGTACTTC. This codes for CASSLVAGGGETQYF.

The V and J genes are TRBV25-1 and TRBJ1-4, with D maybe TRBD1 (5 bases). Trimming left V 4 bases short and J 5 bases short, with 14 bases between. The CDR3 length is 15 residues. Per germline, CDR1 MGHDK and CDR2 SYGVNS. CDR3 in DNA: TGTGCCAGCAGTGCGTATTGGCAGGGCAATGAAAAACTGTTTTTT. Protein product: CASSAYWQGNEKLFF.

The chain recombines TRBV10-3 with TRBJ2-7; 7 nucleotides align to TRBD1. Per the germline V gene, CDR1 is ENHRY and CDR2 is SYGVKD. J lost 1 base, V lost 4 bases, and 1 base had no gene match. CDR3 length: 13 amino acids. CDR3 nucleotide sequence: TGTGCCATCAGTGCCAGGGGGTCCTACGAGCAGTACTTC. The encoded protein is CAISARGSYEQYF.

The V gene is TRBV5-1, the J gene TRBJ1-5; D remains ambiguous. The CDR3 loop spans 16 amino acids. The germline gives CDR1 SGHRS, CDR2 YFSETQ. V lost 4 bases to trimming and J lost 4 bases, with 18 bases between them. CDR3: CASSPAGPPLNQPQHF. Here the CDR3 DNA reads TGCGCCAGCAGCCCGGCGGGCCCTCCTTTGAATCAGCCCCAGCATTTT. The variable domain in full, with the rest retrieved from reference TRBV5-1 and TRBJ1-5, is KAGVTQTPRYLIKTRGQQVTLSCSPISGHRSVSWYQQTPGQGLQFLFEYFSETQRNKGNFPGRFSGRQFSNSRSEMNVSTLELGDSALYLCASSPAGPPLNQPQHFGDGTRLSIL.

The gene calls are TRBV29-1 and TRBJ1-1; a possible D gene is TRBD1 (6 bases). Germline lookup yields CDR1 SQVTM and CDR2 ANQGSEA. The V and J ends lost 3 bases and 4 bases respectively, with 9 bases between them. There are 12 residues in the CDR3. For the CDR3, the DNA is TGCAGCGTTGAGTTAGGGGGCACTGAAGCTTTCTTT. Protein: CSVELGGTEAFF.

V and J are TRBV27 and TRBJ2-1; 11 nucleotides align to TRBD2. The germline V gene has CDR1 MNHEY and CDR2 SMNVEV (reference sequence). The trim removed 4 bases at V and 4 bases at J, leaving 3 bases unmatched. CDR3 length equals 15 residues. CDR3 nucleotides: TGTGCCAGCAGTTCCGGGACTAGCGGATACAATGAGCAGTTCTTC. It is translated as CASSSGTSGYNEQFF.

The rearrangement links TRBV4-1 to TRBJ1-2; D gene unclear. The V gene lost 4 bases and the J gene lost 4 bases, with 22 bases spanning the gap. From germline, CDR1 is MGHRA and CDR2 YSYEKL. This CDR3 has 17 amino acids. DNA of the CDR3: TGCGCCAGCAGCCCGAGCGGAGGACGAGGGCGCGGCTATGGCTACACCTTC. Translation: CASSPSGGRGRGYGYTF.

This chain uses TRBV5-6 with TRBJ2-7; weak D call: TRBD2 (6 bases). Germline V gene sequence: CDR1 SGHDT, CDR2 YYEEEE. Trimming stripped 3 bases from V and 3 bases from J, with 13 bases between. This CDR3 is built from 14 residues. The DNA for the CDR3 is TGTGCCAGCAGCTCCCCGGGACTCCACTACGAGCAGTACTTC. This sequence encodes CASSSPGLHYEQYF.

The chain employs TRBV5-1 and TRBJ2-2; 12 bases match TRBD2. Losses at the gene ends were 4 bases for V and 6 bases for J; bases not matched to a gene: 7. Germline V lookup: CDR1 SGHRS, CDR2 YFSETQ. This CDR3 comprises 16 residues. CDR3 bases: TGCGCCAGCAGCGGACTAGCGGGGAGGGATGCCGGGGAGCTGTTTTTT. Its translation is CASSGLAGRDAGELFF.

CDR3 protein: CASSLAGDLAEQYF. CDR3 coding DNA: TGCGCCAGCAGCTTAGCGGGAGACCTTGCCGAGCAGTACTTC. The chain links TRBV5-1 to TRBJ2-7; 8 positions agree with TRBD2. CDR1 and CDR2 from the germline V gene are SGHRS and YFSETQ. The CDR3 has 14 amino acids. The ends lost 2 bases at V and 6 bases at J; junction bases unmatched: 7.

The V gene is TRBV21-1, the J gene TRBJ2-7. TRBV21-1 is designated a pseudogene. The CDR3 is made up of 16 amino acids. The CDR3 nucleotides read TGTGCCAGCAGCAAAGATGTTGGGACGCCCTCCTACGAGCAGTACTTC. It yields the protein CASSKDVGTPSYEQYF.

This chain uses TRBV5-4 with TRBJ2-7; D might be TRBD1 (5 bases). Trimming removed 0 bases at V and 6 bases at J, with 10 bases between. Germline CDR1 and CDR2: SGHNT and YYREEE (reference sequence). This CDR3 contains 13 residues. The CDR3 region is CASSLAGSAEQYF. The CDR3 DNA reads TGTGCCAGCAGCTTGGCAGGGTCGGCCGAGCAGTACTTC.

The V call is TRBV14, the J call TRBJ2-1; 9 bases match TRBD2. Per germline, CDR1 SGHDN and CDR2 FVKESK. There are 13 residues in the CDR3. The junction had 3 bases not matched to a gene; V was cut back by 4 bases and J by 8 bases. The CDR3, as DNA: TGTGCCAGCAGCCCTGGGACTAGCCATGAGCAGTTCTTC. This translates into CASSPGTSHEQFF.

This clone is a singleton in its sample. The V gene is TRBV19, the J gene TRBJ2-5, with D possibly being TRBD1 or TRBD2 (6 bases each). V shed 6 bases and J shed 3 bases, with 20 bases lying between them. The CDR3 contains 16 residues. Germline V gene sequence: CDR1 LNHDA, CDR2 SQIVND (reference sequence). This CDR3 is CASSPGGPKGEETQYF. The CDR3 nucleotides read TGTGCCAGTAGCCCCGGGGGACCCAAGGGGGAAGAGACCCAGTACTTC. The full variable domain, rest sourced from reference TRBV19 and TRBJ2-5, is DGGITQSPKYLFRKEGQNVTLSCEQNLNHDAMYWYRQDPGQGLRLIYYSQIVNDFQKGDIAEGYSVSREKKESFPLTVTSAQKNPTAFYLCASSPGGPKGEETQYFGPGTRLLVL.

This chain links TRBV29-1 with TRBJ1-1; 9 nucleotides agree with TRBD1. V trimming: 8 bases; J trimming: 4 bases; junction bases outside the gene matches: 8. The germline gives CDR1 SQVTM, CDR2 ANQGSEA. This CDR3 has 13 amino acids. The CDR3 protein is CSSRQGGGTEAFF. The CDR3, as DNA: TGCAGCTCCCGACAGGGGGGAGGCACTGAAGCTTTCTTT. Full variable domain (missing parts from reference TRBV29-1 and TRBJ1-1): SAVISQKPSRDICQRGTSLTIQCQVDSQVTMMFWYRQQPGQSLTLIATANQGSEATYESGFVIDKFPISRPNLTFSTLTVSNMSPEDSSIYLCSSRQGGGTEAFFGQGTRLTVV.

This chain uses TRBV29-1 with TRBJ2-3; no definite D call. Germline values: CDR1 SQVTM, CDR2 ANQGSEA. Trimming removed 4 bases at V and 5 bases at J, with 10 bases between. This CDR3 spans 12 amino acids. CDR3 amino acids: CSVGGLRDTQYF. The CDR3 coding sequence is TGCAGCGTTGGTGGCCTCCGAGATACGCAGTATTTT.